This is a list of T cell receptor beta chains from one sample in a study of blood T cell repertoires in COVID-19. This table comes from immunoSEQ multiplex PCR, and its TCRdb copy is limited to in-frame clones, with some not included. The table lists 10,000 or so clones, almost 90% of them singletons. Sequencing was done on a sample of peripheral blood. The receptors were sampled from a human donor in a cohort sampled during active COVID-19. Each CDR3 is given with its conserved first and last residue. The order of the fields is V gene, D gene, clone size, J gene, CDR3 length, CDR3 protein, CDR3 DNA. A D gene is named only where the DNA matches it firmly. Some rows mark clone size as missing; the rest say once, few, many or name a class of expanded clone.

v_call: TRBV10-3
d_call: -
clone_size: -
j_call: TRBJ2-3
cdr3_length: 16
cdr3_aa: CAISESGAGRTDTQYF
cdr3_nt: TGTGCCATCAGTGAGTCAGGGGCAGGGCGCACAGATACGCAGTATTTT

v_call: TRBV30
d_call: -
clone_size: -
j_call: TRBJ1-1
cdr3_length: 12
cdr3_aa: CAWRPYQVEAFF
cdr3_nt: TGTGCCTGGAGACCCTACCAAGTCGAAGCTTTCTTT

v_call: TRBV2
d_call: -
clone_size: once
j_call: TRBJ1-4
cdr3_length: 12
cdr3_aa: CVGGRGDEKLFF
cdr3_nt: TGTGTCGGGGGACGGGGTGACGAAAAACTGTTTTTT

v_call: TRBV10-1
d_call: -
clone_size: -
j_call: TRBJ2-7
cdr3_length: 17
cdr3_aa: CASSGPPKGGYPREQYF
cdr3_nt: TGCGCCAGCAGTGGACCCCCTAAGGGAGGCTACCCGCGGGAGCAGTACTTC

v_call: TRBV10-1
d_call: -
clone_size: few
j_call: TRBJ1-2
cdr3_length: 13
cdr3_aa: CASSQDRNYGYTF
cdr3_nt: TGCGCCAGCAGCCAGGACAGAAACTATGGCTACACCTTC

v_call: TRBV14
d_call: -
clone_size: once
j_call: TRBJ1-2
cdr3_length: 15
cdr3_aa: CASSQAPSGPDGYTF
cdr3_nt: TGTGCCAGCAGCCAAGCCCCCAGCGGGCCTGATGGCTACACCTTC

v_call: TRBV11-2
d_call: -
clone_size: -
j_call: TRBJ1-5
cdr3_length: 12
cdr3_aa: CASSLMGGAQHF
cdr3_nt: TGTGCCAGCAGCTTAATGGGGGGGGCCCAGCATTTT

v_call: TRBV11-2
d_call: -
clone_size: -
j_call: TRBJ1-1
cdr3_length: 15
cdr3_aa: CASSLERTVNTEAFF
cdr3_nt: TGTGCCAGCAGCTTAGAGCGGACAGTAAACACTGAAGCTTTCTTT

v_call: TRBV7-6
d_call: TRBD1
clone_size: -
j_call: TRBJ1-6
cdr3_length: 14
cdr3_aa: CASSSQGVNSPLHF
cdr3_nt: TGTGCCAGCAGCTCTCAGGGGGTTAATTCACCCCTCCACTTT

v_call: TRBV11-1
d_call: -
clone_size: -
j_call: TRBJ1-2
cdr3_length: 13
cdr3_aa: CASSLVGHYGYTF
cdr3_nt: TGTGCCAGCAGCTTAGTTGGGCACTATGGCTACACCTTC

v_call: TRBV5-1
d_call: TRBD1
clone_size: few
j_call: TRBJ1-5
cdr3_length: 15
cdr3_aa: CASSLAGQGDQPQHF
cdr3_nt: TGCGCCAGCAGCTTGGCCGGGCAGGGGGATCAGCCCCAGCATTTT

v_call: TRBV5-1
d_call: -
clone_size: -
j_call: TRBJ2-7
cdr3_length: 14
cdr3_aa: CASSPDWTSYEQYF
cdr3_nt: TGCGCCAGCAGCCCGGACTGGACCTCCTACGAGCAGTACTTC

v_call: TRBV18
d_call: -
clone_size: -
j_call: TRBJ1-1
cdr3_length: 15
cdr3_aa: CASSGQLKQSREAFF
cdr3_nt: TGTGCCAGCTCAGGTCAACTTAAGCAATCTCGGGAAGCTTTCTTT

v_call: TRBV6-5
d_call: -
clone_size: -
j_call: TRBJ1-1
cdr3_length: 14
cdr3_aa: CASSPRETNTEAFF
cdr3_nt: TGTGCCAGCAGCCCCCGGGAGACGAACACTGAAGCTTTCTTT

v_call: TRBV6-5
d_call: -
clone_size: -
j_call: TRBJ1-1
cdr3_length: 13
cdr3_aa: CASSPPWNTEAFF
cdr3_nt: TGTGCCAGCAGTCCCCCATGGAACACTGAAGCTTTCTTT

v_call: TRBV7-8
d_call: TRBD1
clone_size: -
j_call: TRBJ2-5
cdr3_length: 15
cdr3_aa: CASTQPGTGGETQYF
cdr3_nt: TGTGCCAGCACCCAACCCGGGACAGGGGGAGAGACCCAGTACTTC

v_call: TRBV7-2
d_call: TRBD1
clone_size: -
j_call: TRBJ1-6
cdr3_length: 15
cdr3_aa: CASSLETGMGSPLHF
cdr3_nt: TGTGCCAGCAGCTTAGAGACAGGGATGGGATCACCCCTCCACTTT

v_call: TRBV5-8
d_call: TRBD1
clone_size: -
j_call: TRBJ1-5
cdr3_length: 16
cdr3_aa: CASSLGGGQGNQPQHF
cdr3_nt: TGTGCCAGCAGCTTGGGAGGGGGACAGGGGAATCAGCCCCAGCATTTT

v_call: TRBV18
d_call: -
clone_size: once
j_call: TRBJ1-1
cdr3_length: 15
cdr3_aa: CASSPEWVLNTEAFF
cdr3_nt: TGTGCCAGCTCACCGGAGTGGGTCTTGAACACTGAAGCTTTCTTT

v_call: TRBV9
d_call: TRBD1
clone_size: -
j_call: TRBJ2-4
cdr3_length: 14
cdr3_aa: CASSAGQGRDIQYF
cdr3_nt: TGTGCCAGCAGCGCCGGACAGGGGAGGGACATTCAGTACTTC

v_call: TRBV7-8
d_call: TRBD2
clone_size: -
j_call: TRBJ2-3
cdr3_length: 15
cdr3_aa: CASSLVAGSTDTQYF
cdr3_nt: TGTGCCAGCAGCTTAGTAGCGGGTAGCACAGATACGCAGTATTTT

v_call: TRBV6-5
d_call: -
clone_size: -
j_call: TRBJ2-3
cdr3_length: 14
cdr3_aa: CASRQGLQADTQYF
cdr3_nt: TGTGCCAGCCGTCAGGGACTCCAGGCAGATACGCAGTATTTT

v_call: TRBV30
d_call: TRBD1
clone_size: -
j_call: TRBJ1-1
cdr3_length: 13
cdr3_aa: CAWDRQGGTEAFF
cdr3_nt: TGTGCCTGGGACCGACAGGGGGGCACTGAAGCTTTCTTT

v_call: TRBV24-1
d_call: -
clone_size: -
j_call: TRBJ1-5
cdr3_length: 14
cdr3_aa: CATSSDGEDQPQHF
cdr3_nt: TGTGCCACCAGTTCTGACGGGGAGGATCAGCCCCAGCATTTT

v_call: TRBV18
d_call: -
clone_size: -
j_call: TRBJ2-1
cdr3_length: 14
cdr3_aa: CASSPPARGDEQFF
cdr3_nt: TGTGCCAGCTCACCACCTGCCAGGGGGGATGAGCAGTTCTTC

v_call: TRBV6-5
d_call: -
clone_size: -
j_call: TRBJ2-2
cdr3_length: 15
cdr3_aa: CASSPRLRVAGELFF
cdr3_nt: TGTGCCAGCAGCCCAAGACTCAGGGTTGCCGGGGAGCTGTTTTTT

v_call: TRBV27
d_call: -
clone_size: -
j_call: TRBJ2-7
cdr3_length: 13
cdr3_aa: CASSLSRGFEQYF
cdr3_nt: TGTGCCAGCAGTTTATCGCGAGGGTTCGAGCAGTACTTC

v_call: TRBV29-1
d_call: TRBD2
clone_size: once
j_call: TRBJ2-2
cdr3_length: 14
cdr3_aa: CSVGSGGATGELFF
cdr3_nt: TGCAGCGTTGGGAGCGGGGGGGCTACCGGGGAGCTGTTTTTT

v_call: TRBV5-1
d_call: TRBD1
clone_size: -
j_call: TRBJ2-7
cdr3_length: 15
cdr3_aa: CASSLGGQGAYEQYF
cdr3_nt: TGCGCCAGCAGCTTGGGAGGACAGGGGGCCTACGAGCAGTACTTC

v_call: TRBV6-5
d_call: TRBD2
clone_size: -
j_call: TRBJ2-5
cdr3_length: 15
cdr3_aa: CASSPGLAGGETQYF
cdr3_nt: TGTGCCAGCAGCCCGGGACTAGCGGGGGGTGAGACCCAGTACTTC

v_call: TRBV7-2
d_call: -
clone_size: -
j_call: TRBJ1-4
cdr3_length: 15
cdr3_aa: CASSSDRRDGEKLFF
cdr3_nt: TGTGCCAGCAGCTCGGACAGAAGGGATGGGGAAAAACTGTTTTTT

v_call: TRBV19
d_call: -
clone_size: few
j_call: TRBJ1-1
cdr3_length: 11
cdr3_aa: CASRSGVGAFF
cdr3_nt: TGTGCCAGTAGGTCAGGGGTAGGGGCTTTCTTT

v_call: TRBV7-9
d_call: TRBD1
clone_size: -
j_call: TRBJ2-5
cdr3_length: 16
cdr3_aa: CASSLMGQGTGETQYF
cdr3_nt: TGTGCCAGCAGCTTAATGGGACAGGGAACGGGGGAGACCCAGTACTTC

v_call: TRBV18
d_call: -
clone_size: -
j_call: TRBJ2-3
cdr3_length: 15
cdr3_aa: CASSPPTGGADTQYF
cdr3_nt: TGTGCCAGCTCACCACCTACAGGGGGGGCAGATACGCAGTATTTT

v_call: TRBV27
d_call: TRBD1
clone_size: once
j_call: TRBJ2-5
cdr3_length: 16
cdr3_aa: CASSPSGQNVRETQYF
cdr3_nt: TGTGCCAGCAGTCCATCGGGACAGAATGTTCGAGAGACCCAGTACTTC

v_call: TRBV27
d_call: -
clone_size: once
j_call: TRBJ2-7
cdr3_length: 15
cdr3_aa: CASSSSDRLDSEQYF
cdr3_nt: TGTGCCAGCAGTTCATCCGACAGGTTGGATTCCGAGCAGTACTTC

v_call: TRBV12-3/TRBV12-4
d_call: -
clone_size: once
j_call: TRBJ1-1
cdr3_length: 12
cdr3_aa: CASSLVSTEAFF
cdr3_nt: TGTGCCAGCAGTTTAGTCTCCACTGAAGCTTTCTTT

v_call: TRBV2
d_call: TRBD1
clone_size: -
j_call: TRBJ1-4
cdr3_length: 14
cdr3_aa: CASRERTGLLELFF
cdr3_nt: TGTGCCAGCAGGGAAAGGACAGGCCTCCTAGAACTGTTTTTT

v_call: TRBV7-2
d_call: TRBD2
clone_size: -
j_call: TRBJ2-7
cdr3_length: 17
cdr3_aa: CASSPIDLADAGGEQYF
cdr3_nt: TGTGCCAGCAGCCCCATCGACCTAGCGGACGCGGGGGGGGAGCAGTACTTC

v_call: TRBV2
d_call: -
clone_size: -
j_call: TRBJ2-5
cdr3_length: 13
cdr3_aa: CASSGSGQETQYF
cdr3_nt: TGTGCCAGCAGTGGAAGCGGACAAGAGACCCAGTACTTC

v_call: TRBV11-3
d_call: -
clone_size: -
j_call: TRBJ2-2
cdr3_length: 14
cdr3_aa: CASSPGTGDGELFF
cdr3_nt: TGTGCCAGCAGCCCGGGGACGGGAGACGGGGAGCTGTTTTTT

v_call: TRBV5-4
d_call: -
clone_size: -
j_call: TRBJ1-2
cdr3_length: 12
cdr3_aa: CASSQGTGGYTF
cdr3_nt: TGTGCCAGCAGCCAGGGTACCGGGGGCTACACCTTC

v_call: TRBV7-9
d_call: TRBD1
clone_size: once
j_call: TRBJ1-1
cdr3_length: 15
cdr3_aa: CASSLGGQGPTEAFF
cdr3_nt: TGTGCCAGCAGCTTAGGGGGACAGGGTCCTACTGAAGCTTTCTTT

v_call: TRBV9
d_call: -
clone_size: once
j_call: TRBJ1-2
cdr3_length: 14
cdr3_aa: CASAQGREGDGYTF
cdr3_nt: TGTGCCAGCGCCCAGGGCAGGGAGGGTGATGGCTACACCTTC

v_call: TRBV6-2/TRBV6-3
d_call: TRBD2
clone_size: -
j_call: TRBJ2-1
cdr3_length: 16
cdr3_aa: CASSPRTSGGYNEQFF
cdr3_nt: TGTGCCAGCAGTCCCCGGACTAGCGGGGGGTACAATGAGCAGTTCTTC

v_call: TRBV10-1
d_call: -
clone_size: -
j_call: TRBJ2-5
cdr3_length: 13
cdr3_aa: CASREGIGGTQYF
cdr3_nt: TGCGCCAGCAGGGAAGGGATAGGAGGGACCCAGTACTTC

v_call: TRBV5-8
d_call: TRBD1
clone_size: -
j_call: TRBJ2-3
cdr3_length: 16
cdr3_aa: CASSLEGQIFTDTQYF
cdr3_nt: TGTGCCAGCAGCTTAGAGGGACAGATTTTCACAGATACGCAGTATTTT

v_call: TRBV29-1
d_call: TRBD1
clone_size: -
j_call: TRBJ2-7
cdr3_length: 11
cdr3_aa: CSVETGGEQYF
cdr3_nt: TGCAGCGTGGAAACAGGGGGCGAGCAGTACTTC

v_call: TRBV6-4
d_call: -
clone_size: -
j_call: TRBJ1-2
cdr3_length: 13
cdr3_aa: CASSDSGGLGYTF
cdr3_nt: TGTGCCAGCAGTGACTCGGGGGGGCTTGGCTACACCTTC

v_call: TRBV10-1
d_call: TRBD1
clone_size: -
j_call: TRBJ1-1
cdr3_length: 13
cdr3_aa: CASSPGQGTEAFF
cdr3_nt: TGCGCCAGCAGCCCCGGACAGGGGACTGAAGCTTTCTTT